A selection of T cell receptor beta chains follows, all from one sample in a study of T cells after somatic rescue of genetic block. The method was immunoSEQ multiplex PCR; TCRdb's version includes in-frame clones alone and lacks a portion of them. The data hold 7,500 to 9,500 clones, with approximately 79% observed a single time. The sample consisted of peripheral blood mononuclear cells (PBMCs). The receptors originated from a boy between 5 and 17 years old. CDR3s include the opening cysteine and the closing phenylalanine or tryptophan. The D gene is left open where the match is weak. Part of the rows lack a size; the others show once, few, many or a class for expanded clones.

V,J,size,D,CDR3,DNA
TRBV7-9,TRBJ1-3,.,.,CASSLAGGSSGNTIYF,TGTGCCAGCAGCTTAGCTGGCGGATCCTCTGGAAACACCATATATTTT
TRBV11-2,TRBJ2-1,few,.,CASSWDHNEQFF,TGTGCCAGCAGCTGGGACCACAATGAGCAGTTCTTC
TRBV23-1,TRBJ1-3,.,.,CASSQSPGTGKGGNTIYF,TGCGCCAGCAGTCAATCCCCGGGAACAGGGAAAGGTGGAAACACCATATATTTT
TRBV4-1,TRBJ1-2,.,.,CASSQEATTNYGYTF,TGCGCCAGCAGCCAAGAGGCCACGACTAACTATGGCTACACCTTC
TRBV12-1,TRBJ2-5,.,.,CASSSPEETQYF,TGTGCCAGCAGCTCCCCGGAAGAGACCCAGTACTTC
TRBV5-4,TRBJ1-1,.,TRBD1,CASSLDRGTEAFF,TGTGCCAGCAGCTTGGACAGGGGGACTGAAGCTTTCTTT
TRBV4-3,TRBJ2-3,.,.,CASSQDLSELSTDTQYF,TGCGCCAGCAGCCAAGATCTTTCTGAGCTTAGCACAGATACGCAGTATTTT
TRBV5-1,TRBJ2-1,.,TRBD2,CASSFGPFREGGGFF,TGCGCCAGCAGCTTCGGGCCTTTTCGGGAGGGAGGAGGGTTCTTC
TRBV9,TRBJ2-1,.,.,CASSVASAAVEQFF,TGTGCCAGCAGCGTAGCTAGTGCGGCGGTTGAGCAGTTCTTC
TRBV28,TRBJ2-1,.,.,CASSLLRAGYNEQFF,TGTGCCAGCAGTTTACTCCGGGCAGGATACAATGAGCAGTTCTTC
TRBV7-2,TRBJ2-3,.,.,CASSLSLGGTDTQYF,TGTGCCAGCAGCTTAAGTCTGGGAGGCACAGATACGCAGTATTTT
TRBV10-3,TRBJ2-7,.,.,CAISESSSAPSLGQYF,TGTGCCATCAGTGAGAGTTCTAGCGCCCCCTCTCTGGGGCAGTACTTC
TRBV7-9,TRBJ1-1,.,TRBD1,CASSLRLQGWKTEAFF,TGTGCCAGCAGCCTTAGACTACAGGGGTGGAAGACTGAAGCTTTCTTT
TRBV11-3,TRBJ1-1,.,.,CASSSGFGAFF,TGTGCCAGCAGCTCAGGGTTTGGAGCTTTCTTT
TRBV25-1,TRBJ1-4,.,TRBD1,CASSENRGRKEKLFF,TGTGCCAGCAGTGAGAACAGGGGGCGGAAGGAAAAACTGTTTTTT
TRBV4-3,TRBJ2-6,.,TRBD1,CASSQFGSQGAGANVLTF,TGCGCCAGCAGCCAATTCGGGTCACAGGGGGCTGGGGCCAACGTCCTGACTTTC
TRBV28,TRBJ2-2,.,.,CASSLSWSRYTGELFF,TGTGCCAGCAGTTTATCATGGTCGAGGTACACCGGGGAGCTGTTTTTT
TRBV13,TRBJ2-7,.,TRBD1,CASSTRQGTNEQYF,TGTGCCAGCAGCACCCGACAGGGGACGAACGAGCAGTACTTC
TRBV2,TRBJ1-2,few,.,CASSHLISANYGYTF,TGTGCCAGCAGTCATCTTATCAGCGCTAACTATGGCTACACCTTC
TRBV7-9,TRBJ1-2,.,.,CASSLSGEDGYTF,TGTGCCAGCAGCTTATCAGGGGAGGATGGCTACACCTTC
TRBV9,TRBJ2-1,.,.,CASSGHEQFF,TGTGCCAGCAGCGGCCATGAGCAGTTCTTC
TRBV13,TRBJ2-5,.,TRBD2,CASSGLGAWSGGPGQETQYF,TGTGCCAGCAGCGGCCTCGGGGCGTGGAGCGGGGGGCCCGGCCAAGAGACCCAGTACTTC
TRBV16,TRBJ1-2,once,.,CASSQLGPGGADTF,TGTGCCAGCAGCCAATTAGGCCCCGGGGGAGCAGACACCTTC
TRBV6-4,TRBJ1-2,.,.,CASLTYRQTVSGYTF,TGTGCCAGCCTCACCTACCGACAGACGGTCAGTGGCTACACCTTC
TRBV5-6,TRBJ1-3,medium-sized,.,CASGNAGNTIYF,TGTGCCAGCGGAAACGCTGGAAACACCATATATTTT
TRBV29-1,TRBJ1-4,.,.,CSVGGGETNEKLFF,TGCAGCGTAGGGGGTGGAGAAACTAATGAAAAACTGTTTTTT
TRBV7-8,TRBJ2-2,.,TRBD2,CASSLALGGSPGELFF,TGTGCCAGCAGCTTAGCGCTTGGCGGGAGCCCCGGGGAGCTGTTTTTT
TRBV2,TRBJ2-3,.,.,CASKIEDTQYF,TGTGCCAGCAAAATTGAGGATACGCAGTATTTT
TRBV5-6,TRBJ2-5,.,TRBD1,CASSRVGTGEETQYF,TGTGCCAGCAGCCGAGTGGGGACAGGGGAAGAGACCCAGTACTTC
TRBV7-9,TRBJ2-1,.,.,CASSLRGQLGYNEQFF,TGTGCCAGCAGCTTACGGGGACAATTAGGGTACAATGAGCAGTTCTTC
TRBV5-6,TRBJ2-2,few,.,CASAYGQGRVGELFF,TGTGCCAGCGCCTATGGCCAGGGTAGGGTCGGGGAGCTGTTTTTT
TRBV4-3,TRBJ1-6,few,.,CASSQDGGGLGSPLHF,TGCGCCAGCAGCCAAGATGGGGGGGGGTTGGGATCACCCCTCCACTTT
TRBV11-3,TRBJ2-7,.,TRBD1,CASSLRDRGQYEQYF,TGTGCCAGCAGCTTACGGGACAGGGGCCAGTACGAGCAGTACTTC
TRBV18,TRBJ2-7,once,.,CASSPHYEQYF,TGTGCCAGCTCACCTCACTACGAGCAGTACTTC
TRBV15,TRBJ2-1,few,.,CATSRDTTPDEQFF,TGTGCCACCAGCAGAGATACGACCCCCGATGAGCAGTTCTTC
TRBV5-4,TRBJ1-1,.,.,CAGQTATNTEAFF,TGTGCCGGCCAGACAGCCACGAACACTGAAGCTTTCTTT
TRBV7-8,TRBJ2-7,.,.,CASSLGGGGATLYEQYF,TGTGCCAGCAGCTTAGGCGGCGGCGGGGCCACTTTATACGAGCAGTACTTC
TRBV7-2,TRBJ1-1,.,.,CASSPRAGLNTEAFF,TGTGCCAGCAGCCCCCGGGCAGGCCTTAACACTGAAGCTTTCTTT
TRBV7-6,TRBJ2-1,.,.,CASSPGVASYNEQFF,TGTGCCAGCAGTCCCGGAGTTGCTTCCTACAATGAGCAGTTCTTC
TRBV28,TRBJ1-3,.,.,CASRPLVFSGNTIYF,TGTGCCAGCAGGCCCCTCGTCTTCTCTGGAAACACCATATATTTT
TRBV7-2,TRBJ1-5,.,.,CASSLFGGGLLHQPQHF,TGTGCCAGCAGCTTATTTGGAGGGGGATTACTGCATCAGCCCCAGCATTTT
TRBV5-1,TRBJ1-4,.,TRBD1,CASSIQGATNEKLFF,TGCGCCAGCAGCATCCAGGGGGCAACTAATGAAAAACTGTTTTTT
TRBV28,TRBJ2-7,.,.,CASSFLFGTSSYEQYF,TGTGCCAGCAGTTTTTTGTTCGGGACCAGCTCCTACGAGCAGTACTTC
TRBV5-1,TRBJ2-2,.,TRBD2,CASSFGLAGGYRAGELFF,TGCGCCAGCAGCTTCGGACTAGCGGGAGGTTATCGGGCCGGGGAGCTGTTTTTT
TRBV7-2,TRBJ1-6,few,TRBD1,CASSLSGQGNSPLHF,TGTGCCAGCAGCTTATCGGGACAGGGAAATTCACCCCTCCACTTT
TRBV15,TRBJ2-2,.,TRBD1,CATSRALGQASGELFF,TGTGCCACCAGCAGAGCCCTCGGACAGGCTTCAGGGGAGCTGTTTTTT
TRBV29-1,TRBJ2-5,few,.,CSVVRASETQYF,TGCAGCGTGGTTCGCGCTTCAGAGACCCAGTACTTC